This T cell receptor beta chain comes out of a study of technical replicates of blood from a handful of donors. Losses at the gene ends were 4 bases for V and 2 bases for J; bases not matched to a gene: 16. The CDR3 runs 19 residues. From germline, CDR1 is MNHNS and CDR2 SASEGT. Profiling relied on immunoSEQ multiplex PCR, and the TCRdb table lists in-frame clones only, not all of them. The sample lists about 73,000 clones; 93% were seen once. What was sequenced was T cells isolated from PBMCs. The receptor's source is a human donor in good health. The chain combines TRBV6-1 with TRBJ2-5; TRBD2 matches at 10 bases. The CDR3 sequence: CASSADGLAGGFDQETQYF. The DNA for the CDR3 is TGTGCCAGCAGTGCGGATGGCTTAGCGGGGGGCTTCGATCAAGAGACCCAGTACTTC.